This T cell receptor beta chain is drawn from a study of blood T cells in healthy people across ages. Germline V gene sequence: CDR1 SGHKS, CDR2 YYEKEE (reference sequence). This CDR3 is built from 15 residues. Healthy individuals of Caucasian origin from Russia, aged about 6 to 95, served as donors. At least 6 micrograms of total RNA were extracted per sample. Alongside a J-beta primer mix, a sample-barcoded 5' primer served in a second PCR lasting about 7 to 12 cycles. A tag from a template-switch adaptor with 12 random nucleotides marked each cDNA molecule. TCRdb processed the 5' RACE reads anew with MiXCR; each CDR3 protein has one entry. The sample has 800,000 to 950,000 distinct CDR3 sequences, around 36% seen once. As regards this clonotype: A read error may account for a junction end that differs from germline.

The source is a man younger than 30 in good health. The sequencing sample was made of blood. V usage is TRBV5-5 and J usage is TRBJ1-2, with TRBD1 identical over 8 bases. The CDR3 sequence is CASSLGQGANYGCTF. The CDR3 DNA sequence: TGTGCCAGCAGCCTCGGACAGGGAGCTAACTATGGCTGCACCTTC. The full variable domain, rest sourced from reference TRBV5-5 and TRBJ1-2, is DAGVTQSPTHLIKTRGQQVTLRCSPISGHKSVSWYQQVLGQGPQFIFQYYEKEERGRGNFPDRFSARQFPNYSSELNVNALLLGDSALYLCASSLGQGANYGCTFGSGTRLTVV.